Below, 2 T cell receptor beta chains from the same sample are listed, as sequenced in a study of blood T cell repertoires in COVID-19. Generated by immunoSEQ multiplex PCR, the TCRdb table keeps only in-frame clones and is missing some. In the table there are some 90,000 clones, about 80% of which are singletons. Sequencing used peripheral blood. These TCRs come from a woman in her 70s with acute or convalescent COVID-19.

This chain uses TRBV19 with TRBJ2-7, with D maybe TRBD1 (5 bases). The V end was cut by 1 base, the J end by 3 bases, with 7 bases between. This CDR3 comprises 13 residues. Per germline, CDR1 LNHDA and CDR2 SQIVND (reference sequence). CDR3 sequence: CASSIGRGYEQYF. As DNA, the CDR3 is TGTGCCAGTAGTATAGGAAGGGGCTACGAGCAGTACTTC.

This sequence joins TRBV2 and TRBJ1-2, with D possibly TRBD1 on 5 matching bases. The CDR3 is made up of 14 amino acids. V was trimmed by 0 bases and J by 8 bases, leaving 13 bases between them. Per germline, CDR1 SNHLY and CDR2 FYNNEI. The CDR3 DNA follows: TGTGCCAGCAGTGAAGCGGAAGGGGCGCGGGGCTACACCTTC. Translating gives CASSEAEGARGYTF.